This T cell receptor beta chain was sequenced for a study of cytomegalovirus exposure and HLA in healthy donors. The CDR3 has 14 residues. Trimming shortened V by 3 bases and J by 5 bases, and 11 bases separated the two germline ends. The V gene's germline CDR1 is MDHEN and CDR2 SYDVKM. The PCR had 60 Vbeta and 13 Jbeta primers. Assay: immunoSEQ multiplex PCR; the TCRdb copy retains only in-frame clones and omits some. The sample yields some 94,000 clones, about two thirds seen once. This receptor was taken from a man in his fifties in good health and CMV-seronegative. The rearrangement uses TRBV28 and TRBJ1-5; no definite D call. The sample taken for sequencing was PBMCs. Here the CDR3 reads CASSFMRVDQPQHF. The CDR3 coding sequence is TGTGCCAGCAGTTTTATGAGGGTGGATCAGCCCCAGCATTTT. Full variable domain (rest looked up from reference TRBV28 and TRBJ1-5): DVKVTQSSRYLVKRTGEKVFLECVQDMDHENMFWYRQDPGLGLRLIYFSYDVKMKEKGDIPEGYSVSREKKERFSLILESASTNQTSMYLCASSFMRVDQPQHFGDGTRLSIL.